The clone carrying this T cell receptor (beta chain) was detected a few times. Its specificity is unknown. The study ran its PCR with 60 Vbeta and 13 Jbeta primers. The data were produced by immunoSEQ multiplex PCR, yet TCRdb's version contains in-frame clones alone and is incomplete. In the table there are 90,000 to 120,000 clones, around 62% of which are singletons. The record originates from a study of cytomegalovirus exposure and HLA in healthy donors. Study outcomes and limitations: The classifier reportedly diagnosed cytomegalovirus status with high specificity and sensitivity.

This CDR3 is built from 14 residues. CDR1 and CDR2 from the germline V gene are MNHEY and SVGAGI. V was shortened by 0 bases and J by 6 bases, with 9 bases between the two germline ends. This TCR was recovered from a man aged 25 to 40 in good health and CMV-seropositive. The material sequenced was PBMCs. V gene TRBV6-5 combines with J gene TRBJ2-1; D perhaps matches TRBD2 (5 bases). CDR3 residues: CASSYSRGGNEQFF. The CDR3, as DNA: TGTGCCAGCAGTTACTCACGGGGTGGCAATGAGCAGTTCTTC.